Below are 22 T cell receptor beta chains sequenced from a single sample in a study of cytomegalovirus exposure and HLA in healthy donors. PCR was performed using 60 Vbeta and 13 Jbeta primers. Repertoires were generated with immunoSEQ multiplex PCR, while TCRdb's copy carries only in-frame clones and drops some. Counted here are 150,000 to 200,000 clones, more than 70% occurring once; the ten biggest clones make up approximately 0.26%. The sequenced sample was PBMCs. These receptors all stem from a boy between 10 and 17 years old in good health and CMV-seronegative.

This chain connects TRBV29-1 to TRBJ2-5; D ambiguous. The length of the CDR3 is 12 residues. Trimming shortened V by 3 bases and J by 4 bases, and 9 bases separated the two germline ends. Germline values: CDR1 SQVTM, CDR2 ANQGSEA. In DNA, the CDR3 is TGCAGCGTTGAGTATGAGAGAGAGACCCAGTACTTC. This gives the protein CSVEYERETQYF.

V gene TRBV7-9 combines with J gene TRBJ2-1; 9 positions match TRBD2. This CDR3 contains 16 residues. Germline V gene sequence: CDR1 SEHNR, CDR2 FQNEAQ (reference sequence). V lost 5 bases, J lost 0 bases, and 5 bases stayed unmatched. The CDR3 loop is CASSGPGLASYNEQFF. The CDR3 coding sequence is TGTGCCAGCAGCGGACCGGGACTAGCCTCCTACAATGAGCAGTTCTTC.

The genes are TRBV28 and TRBJ2-1; 13 bases fit TRBD2. V lost 3 bases to trimming and J lost 10 bases; unmatched junction nucleotides: 21. The germline gives CDR1 MDHEN, CDR2 SYDVKM. The CDR3 runs 20 residues. CDR3 bases: TGTGCCAGCAGTTTCCCCGACCCTCTAACTAGCGGGAGGGGGGGATACGAGCAGTTCTTC. This encodes CASSFPDPLTSGRGGYEQFF.

The chain carries TRBV27 and TRBJ2-1, with D perhaps TRBD2 (5 bases). CDR1 and CDR2 (germline): MNHEY, SMNVEV (reference sequence). There are 13 residues in the CDR3. Trimming left V 2 bases short and J 12 bases short, with 14 bases between. The CDR3 sequence: CASSLRENEGQFF. The DNA of the CDR3 is TGTGCCAGCAGTTTAAGGGAGAATGAGGGGCAGTTCTTC.

This sequence joins TRBV7-2 and TRBJ1-1, with 8 bases that match TRBD1. The ends lost 5 bases at V and 4 bases at J; junction bases unmatched: 9. CDR3 length: 15 residues. CDR1 and CDR2 from the germline V gene are SGHTA and FQGNSA. The CDR3 sequence: CASSPWTGSGTEAFF. Written as DNA, the CDR3 is TGTGCCAGCAGCCCATGGACAGGGTCCGGCACTGAAGCTTTCTTT.

The count of this clone is one. The V and J genes are TRBV30 and TRBJ2-1; D possibly corresponds to TRBD2 (6 bases). The CDR3 is made up of 11 amino acids. Trimming took off 3 bases at V and 10 bases at J, with 10 bases between the two ends. In germline, CDR1 is GTSNPN, CDR2 SVGIG (reference sequence). In DNA, the CDR3 is TGTGCCTGGAGCCGGACTACGGAGCAGTTCTTC. This gives the protein CAWSRTTEQFF.

The J gene is TRBJ1-1, the V gene TRBV7-2; a weak D match, TRBD1 (5 bases). The V gene's germline CDR1 is SGHTA and CDR2 FQGNSA. The V gene lost 6 bases and the J gene lost 4 bases, with 12 bases spanning the gap. This CDR3 has 13 amino acids. In DNA form, the CDR3 reads TGTGCCAGCAGTCCAGGGCGTGGCACTGAAGCTTTCTTT. This gives the protein CASSPGRGTEAFF.

This chain links TRBV4-1 with TRBJ2-6; D possibly corresponds to TRBD2 (5 bases). V was cut by 4 bases and J by 0 bases, with 7 bases left in between. The CDR3 runs to 15 residues. CDR1 and CDR2 from the germline V gene are MGHRA and YSYEKL. CDR3 sequence (DNA): TGCGCCAGCAGCCGCCGGGACTCTGGGGCCAACGTCCTGACTTTC. Translating it yields CASSRRDSGANVLTF.

The V gene is TRBV6-5, the J gene TRBJ2-5, with TRBD1 matching 11 bases. Trimming removed 4 bases from V and 4 bases from J; junction bases left unmatched: 8. CDR1 and CDR2 (germline): MNHEY, SVGAGI. The CDR3 runs to 16 residues. This CDR3 reads CASSSLRTGGAETQYF. The CDR3 DNA sequence: TGTGCCAGCAGTTCGCTCCGGACAGGGGGCGCAGAGACCCAGTACTTC.

This chain links TRBV7-2 with TRBJ2-3; D perhaps matches TRBD2 (6 bases). V lost 1 base and J lost 1, with 6 bases in between. The CDR3 sequence is 14 residues long. The germline CDR1 and CDR2 sequences are SGHTA and FQGNSA. The CDR3: CASSLGRGTDTQYF. CDR3 coding DNA: TGTGCCAGCAGCTTAGGGAGGGGCACAGATACGCAGTATTTT.

This chain connects TRBV6-5 to TRBJ1-1, with TRBD1 matching over 7 bases. This CDR3 is built from 13 residues. Germline CDR1 and CDR2: MNHEY and SVGAGI. Trimming took 5 bases from V and 3 from J; bases not matched to a gene: 3. Written as DNA, the CDR3 is TGTGCCAGCAGTACTGACAGGGACACTGAAGCTTTCTTT. This sequence encodes CASSTDRDTEAFF.

This clone has only a few counts. This CDR3 reads CASSRNRGQETQYF. The CDR3 region has the DNA TGTGCCAGCAGCCGGAACAGGGGTCAAGAGACCCAGTACTTC. The chain couples TRBV2 to TRBJ2-5, with 7 bases matching TRBD1. Germline V gene sequence: CDR1 SNHLY, CDR2 FYNNEI. The CDR3 totals 14 residues. The V and J ends lost 6 bases and 2 bases, in that order; junction bases with no gene match: 6.

CDR3 in DNA: TGCGCCAGCAGTCGTCCTGGGGGCGCGGACACCATATATTTT. Amino acids: CASSRPGGADTIYF. The J gene is TRBJ1-3, the V gene TRBV5-1, with D maybe TRBD1 (6 bases). Between the trimmed V and J ends, which lost 5 bases and 8 bases, there was a span of 17 bases. Germline-derived CDR1 and CDR2 are SGHRS and YFSETQ. This CDR3 region has 14 residues.

This chain uses TRBV7-2 with TRBJ1-5, with 9 nucleotides matching TRBD1. The CDR3 extends over 15 amino acids. J was trimmed by 5 bases and V by 2 bases; bases with no gene match: 4. CDR1 is SGHTA, CDR2 FQGNSA, per germline. The CDR3 protein is CASSLIDRGDQPQHF. The CDR3 coding sequence is TGTGCCAGCAGCTTAATCGACAGGGGGGATCAGCCCCAGCATTTT.

The V gene is TRBV9, the J gene TRBJ2-7; a weak D match, TRBD1 (6 bases). The CDR3 is made up of 16 amino acids. The V gene lost 4 bases and the J gene lost 2 bases, with 19 bases spanning the gap. Germline lookup yields CDR1 SGDLS and CDR2 YYNGEE. Here the CDR3 reads CASSPRGGMAPYEQYF. The CDR3 nucleotides are TGTGCCAGCAGCCCCCGAGGGGGAATGGCTCCCTACGAGCAGTACTTC.

This clone showed up just once. This chain connects TRBV7-8 to TRBJ1-1, with TRBD1 as a possible D gene (5 bases). CDR1 is SGHVS, CDR2 FQNEAQ, per germline. The CDR3 contains 13 residues. V was cut by 5 bases and J by 6 bases, with 13 bases left in between. Here the CDR3 reads CASSRGRLAEAFF. As DNA, the CDR3 is TGTGCCAGCAGCCGGGGGAGGTTGGCTGAAGCTTTCTTT.

The chain links TRBV2 to TRBJ1-6; 7 bases agree with TRBD1. CDR3 length: 15 residues. CDR1 is SNHLY and CDR2 is FYNNEI in the germline V gene. V lost 6 bases to trimming and J lost 9 bases; unmatched junction nucleotides: 11. The CDR3 is CASRATGVVSSPLHF. In DNA, the CDR3 is TGTGCCAGCAGGGCAACAGGGGTCGTATCTTCACCCCTCCACTTT.

The rearrangement links TRBV30 to TRBJ2-5; tentatively, D is TRBD2 (6 bases). The germline CDR1 and CDR2 sequences are GTSNPN and SVGIG (reference sequence). V dropped 7 bases and J dropped 7 bases, with 10 bases sitting between them. This CDR3 is 10 amino acids long. For the CDR3, the DNA is TGTGCCTTATTCGGGGGGACCCAGTACTTC. Its translation is CALFGGTQYF.

Comment on this clone: One junction end disagrees with the germline gene, perhaps due to a read error. The chain recombines TRBV4-1 with TRBJ1-1, with D perhaps TRBD1 (5 bases). The germline CDR1 and CDR2 sequences are MGHRA and YSYEKL. The CDR3 covers 15 residues. The CDR3 reads CASRTGLEMNTAAFF. CDR3 coding DNA: TGCGCCAGCAGAACGGGACTCGAAATGAACACTGCAGCTTTCTTT.

J is TRBJ1-1 and V is TRBV9; no definite D call. CDR3 size: 14 residues. Trimming removed 0 bases at V and 8 bases at J, with 14 bases between. Per germline, CDR1 SGDLS and CDR2 YYNGEE. CDR3 sequence: CASSVADAGLEAFF. DNA of the CDR3: TGTGCCAGCAGCGTAGCCGACGCAGGATTAGAAGCTTTCTTT.

The gene calls are TRBV27 and TRBJ2-7; a weak D match, TRBD1 (6 bases). The length of the CDR3 is 15 residues. Trimming stripped 1 base from V and 5 bases from J, with 15 bases between. In germline, CDR1 is MNHEY, CDR2 SMNVEV (reference sequence). The CDR3 DNA reads as TGTGCCAGCAGTTTATTCGTAGGCAGGGGCAACGAGCAGTACTTC. It yields the protein CASSLFVGRGNEQYF.

This chain links TRBV7-9 with TRBJ2-1, with D possibly TRBD1 on 6 matching bases. The V end lost 1 base, the J end lost 8 bases, and 18 bases lay between the germline ends. Looked up from germline, CDR1 is SEHNR and CDR2 is FQNEAQ (reference sequence). The CDR3 extends over 16 amino acids. DNA of the CDR3: TGTGCCAGCAGCTTAGGGTCACAGGGAGTTAAATATGAGCAGTTCTTC. Amino acid sequence: CASSLGSQGVKYEQFF.